This T cell receptor beta chain was captured by sequencing in a study of T cells in localized non-small cell lung cancer. With respect to this clone: The antigen is unknown.

This table comes from immunoSEQ multiplex PCR, and its TCRdb copy is limited to in-frame clones, with some not included. Of about 33,000 clones listed, around 80% are singletons. Study-level findings and limits: Appearance in adjacent lung was seen for a median around 60 of the top 100 tumor clones. There was an association of higher blood T cell density with longer overall survival.

V was pared by 4 bases and J by 1 base, with 7 bases between. Germline CDR1 and CDR2: SEHNR and FQNEAQ (reference sequence). The CDR3 sequence is 13 residues long. This TCR came from a male donor older than 55 with stage III squamous cell lung carcinoma. Sample: peripheral blood, taken before any cancer treatment. The chain joins TRBV7-9 to TRBJ1-2; D call uncertain. CDR3: CASSSENNYGYTF. CDR3 DNA sequence: TGTGCCAGCAGCTCGGAGAATAACTATGGCTACACCTTC.